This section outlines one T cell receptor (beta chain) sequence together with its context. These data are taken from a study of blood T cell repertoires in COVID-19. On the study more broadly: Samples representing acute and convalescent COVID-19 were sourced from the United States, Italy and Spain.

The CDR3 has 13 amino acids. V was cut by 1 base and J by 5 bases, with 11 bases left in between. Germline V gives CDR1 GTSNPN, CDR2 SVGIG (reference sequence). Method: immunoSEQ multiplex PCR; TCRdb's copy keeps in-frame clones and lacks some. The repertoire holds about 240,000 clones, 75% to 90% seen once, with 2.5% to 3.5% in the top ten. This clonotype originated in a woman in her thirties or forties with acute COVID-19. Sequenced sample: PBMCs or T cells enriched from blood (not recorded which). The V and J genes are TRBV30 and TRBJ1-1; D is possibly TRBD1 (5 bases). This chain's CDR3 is CAWSGGEGTEAFF. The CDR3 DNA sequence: TGTGCCTGGAGTGGGGGGGAAGGGACTGAAGCTTTCTTT.